This T cell receptor (beta chain) was observed in a study of OX40 agonist ivuxolimab in advanced cancers. Study information: Enrollees could have had prior anti-PD-1, anti-PD-L1 or anti-CTLA-4 therapy, which about 40% had received. The study, taken as a whole, reports: At doses 0.1 to 3.0 mg/kg, CD4+ and CD8+ clones expanded.

The CDR3 loop spans 14 amino acids. Germline V CDR1 and CDR2: MNHNS, SASEGT. V gave up 3 bases and J gave up 4 bases, with 10 bases separating them. Libraries were prepared by immunoSEQ multiplex PCR; TCRdb keeps only in-frame clonotypes and omits some of them. The profile shows tens of thousands of clones, approximately 83% of them singletons. Regarding this clone: Antigen unknown.

Prior autoimmune disease or systemic immunosuppression barred patients. This sequence originates from an adult with an advanced solid tumor such as melanoma, head and neck, liver or kidney cancer. This specimen was CD4+ or CD8+ T cells sorted from blood, taken in a trial of the OX40 agonist ivuxolimab. The genes are TRBV6-1 and TRBJ1-5; unclear D gene. The CDR3 is CASSDNGWNQPQHF. DNA for the CDR3: TGTGCCAGCAGTGATAATGGGTGGAATCAGCCCCAGCATTTT.